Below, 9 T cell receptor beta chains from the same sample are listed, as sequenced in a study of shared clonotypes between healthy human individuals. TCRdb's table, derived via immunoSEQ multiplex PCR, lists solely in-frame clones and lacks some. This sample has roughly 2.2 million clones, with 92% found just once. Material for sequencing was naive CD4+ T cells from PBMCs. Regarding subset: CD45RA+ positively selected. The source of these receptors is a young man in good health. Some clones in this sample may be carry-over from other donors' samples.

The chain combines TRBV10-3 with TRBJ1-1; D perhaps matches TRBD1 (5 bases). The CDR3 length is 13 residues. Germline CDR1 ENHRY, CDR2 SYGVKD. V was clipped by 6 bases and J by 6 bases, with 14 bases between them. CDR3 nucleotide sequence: TGTGCCATCAGACGGGACCGACGCGCTGAAGCTTTCTTT. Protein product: CAIRRDRRAEAFF.

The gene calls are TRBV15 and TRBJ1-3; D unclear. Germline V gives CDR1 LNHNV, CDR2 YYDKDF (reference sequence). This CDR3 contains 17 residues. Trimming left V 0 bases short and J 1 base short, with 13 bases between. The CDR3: CATSRDTPYASGNTIYF. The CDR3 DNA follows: TGTGCCACCAGCAGAGATACGCCATACGCGTCTGGAAACACCATATATTTT.

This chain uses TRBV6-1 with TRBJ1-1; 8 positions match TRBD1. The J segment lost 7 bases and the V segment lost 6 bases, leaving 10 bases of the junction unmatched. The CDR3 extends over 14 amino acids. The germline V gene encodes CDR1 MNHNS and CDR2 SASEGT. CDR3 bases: TGTGCCAGCAGCCCGGGACAGGAGAGGAATGAAGCTTTCTTT. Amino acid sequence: CASSPGQERNEAFF.

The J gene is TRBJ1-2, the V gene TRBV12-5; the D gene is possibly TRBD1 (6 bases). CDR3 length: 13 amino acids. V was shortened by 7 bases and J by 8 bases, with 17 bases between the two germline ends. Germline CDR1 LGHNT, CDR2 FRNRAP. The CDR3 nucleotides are TGTGCTAGTGCCCTCGGACAGAAGGGCGGCTACACCTTC. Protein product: CASALGQKGGYTF.

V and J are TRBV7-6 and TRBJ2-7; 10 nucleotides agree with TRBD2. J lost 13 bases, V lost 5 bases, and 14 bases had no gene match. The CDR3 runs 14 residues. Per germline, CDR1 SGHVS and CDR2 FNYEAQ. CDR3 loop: CASSPRTSGPIEYF. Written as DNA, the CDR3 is TGTGCCAGCAGCCCTAGGACTAGCGGCCCTATTGAATACTTC.

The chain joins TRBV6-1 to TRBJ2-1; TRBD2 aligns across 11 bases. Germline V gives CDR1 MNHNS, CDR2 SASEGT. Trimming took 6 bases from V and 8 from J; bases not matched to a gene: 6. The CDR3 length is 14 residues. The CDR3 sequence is CASSRLAGFDEQFF. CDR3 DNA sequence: TGTGCCAGCAGCCGACTAGCGGGATTCGATGAGCAGTTCTTC.

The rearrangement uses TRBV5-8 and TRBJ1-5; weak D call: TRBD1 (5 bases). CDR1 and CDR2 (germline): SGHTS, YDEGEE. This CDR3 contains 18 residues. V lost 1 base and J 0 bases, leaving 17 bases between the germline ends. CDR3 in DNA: TGTGCCAGCAGCTTGCTTACGTCGGGACGGTCTAGCAATCAGCCCCAGCATTTT. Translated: CASSLLTSGRSSNQPQHF. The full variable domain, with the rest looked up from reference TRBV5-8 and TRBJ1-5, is EAGVTQSPTHLIKTRGQQATLRCSPISGHTSVYWYQQALGLGLQFLLWYDEGEERNRGNFPPRFSGRQFPNYSSELNVNALELEDSALYLCASSLLTSGRSSNQPQHFGDGTRLSIL.

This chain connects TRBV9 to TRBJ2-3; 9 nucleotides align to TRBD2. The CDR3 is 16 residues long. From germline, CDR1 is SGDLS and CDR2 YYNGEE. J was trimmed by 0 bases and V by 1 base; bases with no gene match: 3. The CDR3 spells CASSVRLAGSTDTQYF. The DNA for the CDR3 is TGTGCCAGCAGCGTACGGCTAGCGGGGAGCACAGATACGCAGTATTTT.

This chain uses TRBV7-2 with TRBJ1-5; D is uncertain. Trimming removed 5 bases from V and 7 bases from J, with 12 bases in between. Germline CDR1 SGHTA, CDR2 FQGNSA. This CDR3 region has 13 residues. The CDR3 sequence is CASSLDLRQPQHF. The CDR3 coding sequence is TGTGCCAGCAGCCTAGACTTAAGGCAGCCCCAGCATTTT.